Below, 5 T cell receptor beta chains from the same sample are listed, as sequenced in a study of a mutant IDH1 vaccine in newly diagnosed glioma. These receptors lack a known antigen. Assay used: immunoSEQ multiplex PCR; TCRdb lists only in-frame clones, some missing. The table shows around 56,000 clones, with 80% to 90% occurring only once. Time point of the sample: week 23, last vaccination. All doses held 300 ug of mutant IDH1 20-mer peptide, with topical imiquimod. The sample in question was PBMCs, obtained from a glioma patient whose treatment included an IDH1 peptide vaccine. The receptors were sampled from a middle-aged woman with glioma. Some clones in this sample may be carry-over from other donors' samples.

The chain couples TRBV5-4 to TRBJ1-6; D unclear. CDR1 SGHNT and CDR2 YYREEE come from the germline V gene (reference sequence). This CDR3 comprises 14 residues. With 1 base removed from V and 6 bases from J, the gap between germline ends came to 8 bases. CDR3 nucleotide sequence: TGTGCCAGCAGCTTGATATCGTCTAATTCACCCCTCCACTTT. Residues: CASSLISSNSPLHF.

The chain carries TRBV10-2 and TRBJ1-5; 11 bases align to TRBD1. Germline CDR1 is WSHSY and CDR2 is SAAADI. CDR3 length equals 13 residues. V was clipped by 7 bases and J by 7 bases; unmatched bases: 3. CDR3 sequence (DNA): TGCGCCAGCACCGGGACAGGGGGACAGCCCCAGCATTTT. Amino acids: CASTGTGGQPQHF.

A few counts support this clone. This chain links TRBV19 with TRBJ1-1, with D perhaps matching TRBD1 (5 bases). This CDR3 is built from 13 residues. The germline gives CDR1 LNHDA, CDR2 SQIVND (reference sequence). Deletions cut 0 bases from V and 11 bases from J, with 13 bases between. Written as DNA, the CDR3 is TGTGCCAGTAGTATAGAGGACACTAGTAGGGCTTTCTTT. This gives the protein CASSIEDTSRAFF.

The chain has TRBV11-3 and TRBJ2-3; D possibly corresponds to TRBD2 (6 bases). From germline, CDR1 is SGHNT and CDR2 YENEEA. V gave up 4 bases and J gave up 9 bases, with 17 bases separating them. CDR3 length: 14 residues. In nucleotides, the CDR3 is TGTGCCAGCAGCTCAGCGGGTAGGGTCGAAACGCAGTATTTT. Translated: CASSSAGRVETQYF.

The chain has TRBV29-1 and TRBJ2-7; weak D call: TRBD2 (6 bases). The CDR3 has 13 residues. Germline CDR1 and CDR2: SQVTM and ANQGSEA. The V and J ends lost 2 bases and 0 bases respectively, with 8 bases between them. The CDR3 coding sequence is TGCAGCGTTGAAACGACTAGCTCCTACGAGCAGTACTTC. Protein: CSVETTSSYEQYF.